One sample yielded the 14 T cell receptor beta chains listed below, sequenced in a study of blood T cells in healthy people across ages (dated by TCRdb to between 2015 and 2016). Receptor amplification or capture employed 5' RACE. The sequencer listed for this sample is Illumina HiSeq 2500. The second PCR ran for roughly 7 to 12 cycles and used a J-beta primer mix along with a sample-barcoded 5' primer. In TCRdb, the public reads were trimmed at Q25 with fastp and aligned with MiXCR, with productive beta chains retained. For every CDR3 protein sequence, its rows merge into one entry that carries the most common genes and DNA. The table for this sample lists more than 750,000 distinct CDR3 sequences; approximately 32% of them were counted only once. Together, the top ten hold 9.5% to 13% of the sample. The sample was also linked to a second study, of T cells of mothers and their children.

Sample: blood. The receptors originated from a woman in her thirties or forties in good health.

The chain links TRBV29-1 to TRBJ2-1; a possible D gene is TRBD2 (5 bases). Germline V gene data show CDR1 as SQVTM and CDR2 as ANQGSEA. This CDR3 has 17 residues. V shed 2 bases and J shed 0 bases, with 17 bases lying between them. The DNA of the CDR3 is TGCAGCGTTGAAACCCCAAGATCGGGGAGCTCCTACAATGAGCAGTTCTTC. It encodes CSVETPRSGSSYNEQFF.

This clonotype was counted between two and nine times. This rearrangement joins TRBV20-1 to TRBJ2-5, with 11 positions matching TRBD1. The CDR3 has 16 amino acids. Trimming removed 6 bases from V and 1 base from J; junction bases left unmatched: 10. Germline V gives CDR1 DFQATT, CDR2 SNEGSKA (reference sequence). As DNA, the CDR3 is TGCAGTGCAAAATCCGGGACAGGGGGTTTCCAAGAGACCCAGTACTTC. Its protein product is CSAKSGTGGFQETQYF.

This clonotype was observed a few times. The genes are TRBV20-1 and TRBJ1-2; a possible D gene is TRBD1 (6 bases). This CDR3 region has 14 residues. The V gene's germline CDR1 is DFQATT and CDR2 SNEGSKA (reference sequence). The V end lost 1 base, the J end lost 4 bases, and 13 bases lay between the germline ends. As DNA, the CDR3 is TGCAGTGCTAGAGTGTTAGGGGGTAGCTATGGCTACACCTTC. Translation: CSARVLGGSYGYTF.

The chain recombines TRBV12-5 with TRBJ1-2; D not certain. Germline V gene lookup returns CDR1 LGHNT and CDR2 FRNRAP. The CDR3 is 16 amino acids. Trimming took off 0 bases at V and 7 bases at J, with 18 bases between the two ends. CDR3 sequence reads: CASGLVGGRPEGGYTF. CDR3 in DNA: TGTGCTAGTGGTTTGGTAGGTGGCCGTCCGGAGGGTGGCTACACCTTC.

In regard to this clonotype: A much bigger clone sits one base away, suggesting this may be a read error. This rearrangement joins TRBV2 to TRBJ2-1; 7 bases are a match to TRBD1. CDR3 size: 14 residues. Germline V gives CDR1 SNHLY, CDR2 FYNNEI. The V gene end was trimmed by 6 bases and the J gene end by 4 bases; junction bases not matched to a gene: 6. CDR3 protein: CASRMGQSYNEQFF. The DNA for the CDR3 is TGTGCCAGCAGGATGGGACAGAGTTACAATGAGCAGTTCTTC.

The CDR3 loop reads CASSTYSGWMYEQYF. CDR3 sequence (DNA): TGTGCCAGCAGCACCTACTCCGGGTGGATGTACGAGCAGTACTTC. V is TRBV7-2 and J is TRBJ2-7; no clear D gene. The CDR3 covers 15 residues. The germline gives CDR1 SGHTA, CDR2 FQGNSA. V lost 5 bases to trimming and J lost 4 bases, with 18 bases between them.

This clonotype was found many times. The chain carries TRBV6-2 or TRBV6-3 and TRBJ2-1; 8 bases are shared with TRBD1. The CDR3 has 15 residues. V lost 7 bases to trimming and J lost 4 bases; unmatched junction nucleotides: 9. From germline, CDR1 is MNHEY and CDR2 SVGEGT. CDR3 sequence (DNA): TGTGCCAGCATGGCAGGGGGCCTTGGGTACAATGAGCAGTTCTTC. It is translated as CASMAGGLGYNEQFF.

V usage is TRBV2 and J usage is TRBJ2-1; 16 nucleotides align to TRBD2. This CDR3 is 19 amino acids long. V was clipped by 7 bases and J by 13 bases; unmatched bases: 22. Germline CDR1 and CDR2: SNHLY and FYNNEI. This chain's CDR3 is CASTSLRDAGTSGGALQFF. The CDR3 DNA reads TGTGCCAGCACCTCGCTCCGGGACGCCGGGACTAGCGGGGGGGCATTACAGTTCTTC.

This clonotype turned up a few times. The rearrangement joins TRBV9 to TRBJ2-7, with 8 bases identical to TRBD1. Germline-derived CDR1 and CDR2 are SGDLS and YYNGEE. The CDR3 is made up of 15 amino acids. After removal of 3 bases from V and 2 bases from J, the junction contained 7 bases not matched to a gene. The CDR3 DNA reads as TGTGCCAGCAGCGCCGGACAGGGTGGCGCCTACGAGCAGTACTTC. It yields the protein CASSAGQGGAYEQYF.

This clonotype was seen a handful of times. V gene TRBV20-1 combines with J gene TRBJ2-5; possible D gene TRBD2, 6 bases. Germline values: CDR1 DFQATT, CDR2 SNEGSKA (reference sequence). V was shortened by 5 bases and J by 5 bases, with 15 bases between the two germline ends. The CDR3 is 13 residues long. In DNA form, the CDR3 reads TGCAGTGCTCAAGCGCGGGGTAGGGAGACCCAGTACTTC. Translating gives CSAQARGRETQYF.

In this sample, this clonotype turned up many times. The V call is TRBV7-9, the J call TRBJ2-1; weak D call: TRBD1 (6 bases). V gave up 3 bases and J gave up 7 bases, with 13 bases separating them. The CDR3 spans 14 residues. CDR1 and CDR2 (germline): SEHNR, FQNEAQ (reference sequence). This CDR3 reads CASSLDRTWNEQFF. CDR3 nucleotides: TGTGCCAGCAGCTTGGACAGAACGTGGAATGAGCAGTTCTTC.

This clonotype was seen ten or more times. This chain uses TRBV9 with TRBJ2-7; D remains ambiguous. The CDR3 loop spans 16 amino acids. Germline V gene sequence: CDR1 SGDLS, CDR2 YYNGEE. V lost 0 bases to trimming and J lost 0 bases, with 13 bases between them. CDR3 amino acids: CASSVGPHRSSYEQYF. In nucleotides, the CDR3 is TGTGCCAGCAGCGTAGGGCCCCATCGAAGCTCCTACGAGCAGTACTTC.

The chain combines TRBV7-8 with TRBJ2-3; D gene uncertain. CDR3 size: 16 residues. V was pared by 2 bases and J by 4 bases, with 16 bases between. Per the germline V gene, CDR1 is SGHVS and CDR2 is FQNEAQ. CDR3 in DNA: TGTGCCAGCAGCTTACGGCGGACCCAGGTCGCAGATACGCAGTATTTT. This codes for CASSLRRTQVADTQYF.

This clonotype is a singleton in its sample. This chain joins TRBV20-1 and TRBJ2-5; maybe TRBD1 (7 bases). There are 16 residues in the CDR3. V gave up 0 bases and J gave up 5 bases, with 19 bases separating them. Germline loops: CDR1 DFQATT, CDR2 SNEGSKA (reference sequence). The CDR3 reads CSARDQGGREMETQYF. The CDR3 DNA follows: TGCAGTGCTAGAGATCAGGGGGGTCGAGAGATGGAGACCCAGTACTTC.